This T cell receptor beta chain was sequenced during a study of blood T cell repertoires in COVID-19. About the study: PBMCs, B-cell-depleted T cells, or T cells provided the cDNA or gDNA that made up the material.

TCRdb's table, derived via immunoSEQ multiplex PCR, lists solely in-frame clones and lacks some. This table holds a few hundred thousand clones, 70% to 90% found once. Seattle enrolled patients during active infection and tracked them longitudinally. The germline V gene has CDR1 SGDLS and CDR2 YYNGEE. This CDR3 has 14 amino acids. Germline trimming cut 4 bases from V and 2 bases from J; bases unmatched to any gene: 1. The clonotype comes from a human donor with COVID-19, enrolled during active disease. The donor label of this sample is uncertain. The J gene is TRBJ1-5, the V gene TRBV9; TRBD1 agrees at 9 bases. Material: peripheral blood. Here the CDR3 DNA reads TGTGCCAGCAGCCGACAGGGGGGCAATCAGCCCCAGCATTTT. It codes for CASSRQGGNQPQHF. Filled out from reference TRBV9 and TRBJ1-5, the complete variable domain reads DSGVTQTPKHLITATGQRVTLRCSPRSGDLSVYWYQQSLDQGLQFLIQYYNGEERAKGNILERFSAQQFPDLHSELNLSSLELGDSALYFCASSRQGGNQPQHFGDGTRLSIL.